These 3 T cell receptor beta chains came from one sample sequenced in a study of blood T cell repertoires in COVID-19. The data were produced by immunoSEQ multiplex PCR, yet TCRdb's version contains in-frame clones alone and is incomplete. This table has about 160,000 clones, more than 75% appearing once. The sample comprised peripheral blood. The origin of the receptors is a man in his sixties or seventies with acute or convalescent COVID-19.

The gene calls are TRBV4-1 and TRBJ2-6, with D hard to call. Germline loops: CDR1 MGHRA, CDR2 YSYEKL. The germline V and J ends were trimmed by 2 bases and 0 bases, with 11 bases remaining between them. The CDR3 covers 17 residues. CDR3 coding DNA: TGCGCCAGCAGCCAAAGAGAGTCCTCCTCTGGGGCCAACGTCCTGACTTTC. It yields the protein CASSQRESSSGANVLTF.

The V gene is TRBV6-1, the J gene TRBJ1-1, with D uncertain. Germline loops: CDR1 MNHNS, CDR2 SASEGT. The CDR3 is 14 residues long. V was shortened by 3 bases and J by 0 bases, with 8 bases between the two germline ends. DNA for the CDR3: TGTGCCAGCAGTGAGCCAGGAATGAACACTGAAGCTTTCTTT. Protein product: CASSEPGMNTEAFF.

J is TRBJ1-3 and V is TRBV5-1; 7 bases agree with TRBD1. Looked up from germline, CDR1 is SGHRS and CDR2 is YFSETQ. The CDR3 consists of 16 residues. After removal of 6 bases from V and 0 bases from J, the junction contained 9 bases not matched to a gene. The CDR3 coding sequence is TGCGCCAGCACCCAAGGGGGACAGAGCTCTGGAAACACCATATATTTT. Its translation is CASTQGGQSSGNTIYF. Complete variable domain (other parts from reference TRBV5-1 and TRBJ1-3): KAGVTQTPRYLIKTRGQQVTLSCSPISGHRSVSWYQQTPGQGLQFLFEYFSETQRNKGNFPGRFSGRQFSNSRSEMNVSTLELGDSALYLCASTQGGQSSGNTIYFGEGSWLTVV.